This T cell receptor beta chain was sequenced during a study of PD-L1 blockade in urothelial cancer. Study background: Of roughly 30 patients, some 24 were males with bladder-origin urothelial cancer. Blood analysis occurred 3 weeks (second dose) and 6 weeks after treatment start.

The germline V gene encodes CDR1 SGHRS and CDR2 YFSETQ. The trim removed 3 bases at V and 4 bases at J, leaving 1 base unmatched. The CDR3 totals 13 residues. About this clone: Its antigen is unknown.

Regarding the study as a whole: Below-median blood TCR clonality before treatment forecast better survival.

Time point defined: peripheral blood 6 weeks after treatment start. Added to each PCR by spiking were synthetic TCR analog templates. Clones were read by immunoSEQ multiplex PCR, and TCRdb kept only the in-frame ones, dropping some. Here the sample spans 48,000 or so clones, approximately 80% being singletons. The TCR was taken from a man in his 70s with urothelial cancer. Here the sequenced sample was PBMCs, taken around atezolizumab (anti-PD-L1) treatment. V is TRBV5-1 and J is TRBJ1-5; 7 positions match TRBD1. The DNA of the CDR3 is TGCGCCAGCAGCTCGGACAGGAATCAGCCCCAGCATTTT. Translating gives CASSSDRNQPQHF.